Listed here are 24 T cell receptor beta chains from one sample, sequenced in a study of T cell changes during pregnancy in multiple sclerosis. Method: immunoSEQ multiplex PCR; TCRdb's copy keeps in-frame clones and lacks some. The sample yields 45,000 or so clones, more than 75% seen once. The sequenced sample was CD8+ T cells from peripheral blood mononuclear cells, obtained after pregnancy. These receptors came from a female donor in good health, enrolled as a control in a pregnancy study.

V and J are TRBV18 and TRBJ2-7; TRBD1 aligns across 8 bases. The J segment lost 3 bases and the V segment lost 3 bases, leaving 16 bases of the junction unmatched. This CDR3 comprises 18 residues. Germline CDR1 and CDR2: KGHSH and LQKENI. CDR3 protein: CASSPTTTKTGEGYEQYF. CDR3 coding DNA: TGTGCCAGCTCACCGACTACCACAAAGACAGGGGAAGGCTACGAGCAGTACTTC.

The chain combines TRBV11-2 with TRBJ2-3; D gene unclear. Trimming took off 8 bases at V and 6 bases at J, with 9 bases between the two ends. Germline lookup yields CDR1 SGHAT and CDR2 FQNNGV. The CDR3 consists of 11 residues. The CDR3 region has the DNA TGTGCCAGCGCCCTAAGTGATACGCAGTATTTT. This codes for CASALSDTQYF. The complete variable domain, with remaining parts taken from reference TRBV11-2 and TRBJ2-3, reads EAGVAQSPRYKIIEKRQSVAFWCNPISGHATLYWYQQILGQGPKLLIQFQNNGVVDDSQLPKDRFSAERLKGVDSTLKIQPAKLEDSAVYLCASALSDTQYFGPGTRLTVL.

This clone was seen only a few times. The chain employs TRBV19 and TRBJ1-1; no clear D. The germline V and J ends were trimmed by 5 bases and 0 bases, with 10 bases remaining between them. CDR1 is LNHDA and CDR2 is SQIVND in the germline V gene (reference sequence). CDR3 length: 14 residues. In DNA, the CDR3 is TGTGCCAGTAGTCCCGGGGAGATGAACACTGAAGCTTTCTTT. Its protein product is CASSPGEMNTEAFF.

The chain links TRBV29-1 to TRBJ1-1; no clear D. The CDR3 has 11 residues. Germline V CDR1 and CDR2: SQVTM, ANQGSEA. Trimming shortened V by 6 bases and J by 5 bases, and 10 bases separated the two germline ends. The CDR3 loop reads CSVQTGTEAFF. CDR3 sequence (DNA): TGCAGCGTCCAGACTGGGACTGAAGCTTTCTTT.

This chain links TRBV7-2 with TRBJ1-5; a weak D match, TRBD1 (6 bases). Germline V gene lookup returns CDR1 SGHTA and CDR2 FQGNSA. The ends were cut back, 5 bases at V and 6 bases at J, with 11 bases in the middle. The CDR3 loop spans 13 amino acids. The CDR3 DNA is TGTGCCAGCAGCCTCGGACAGAGTCAGCCCCAGCATTTT. As protein: CASSLGQSQPQHF.

The V gene is TRBV7-9, the J gene TRBJ2-3; 9 bases map to TRBD2. V dropped 2 bases and J dropped 6; count of bases not matched to a gene: 6. This CDR3 spans 15 amino acids. Germline-derived CDR1 and CDR2 are SEHNR and FQNEAQ (reference sequence). As DNA, the CDR3 is TGTGCCAGCAGCTTAAGGCGGGGGGGCCGGGATACGCAGTATTTT. Translating gives CASSLRRGGRDTQYF.

The V gene is TRBV7-8, the J gene TRBJ2-5; TRBD1 matches at 7 bases. The trim removed 4 bases at V and 0 bases at J, leaving 8 bases unmatched. Germline-derived CDR1 and CDR2 are SGHVS and FQNEAQ. The CDR3 contains 16 residues. CDR3 nucleotides: TGTGCCAGCAGCTCACCCGGGACAGAGTACCAAGAGACCCAGTACTTC. Translation: CASSSPGTEYQETQYF.

The genes are TRBV4-3 and TRBJ1-2; D possibly corresponds to TRBD1 (5 bases). Germline-derived CDR1 and CDR2 are LGHNA and YSLEER. Trimming took off 0 bases at V and 7 bases at J, with 15 bases between the two ends. The length of the CDR3 is 15 residues. The CDR3 reads CASSQEVTGFFGYTF. As DNA, the CDR3 is TGCGCCAGCAGCCAAGAGGTCACAGGTTTTTTTGGCTACACCTTC.

This clone was recorded only once. The J gene is TRBJ2-3, the V gene TRBV28; TRBD2 matches at 9 bases. Germline trimming cut 3 bases from V and 3 bases from J; bases unmatched to any gene: 4. The germline V gene has CDR1 MDHEN and CDR2 SYDVKM. The CDR3 is 15 residues long. The CDR3 spells CASSLPSGETDTQYF. The CDR3 coding sequence is TGTGCCAGCAGTTTGCCTAGCGGGGAAACAGATACGCAGTATTTT.

The CDR3 sequence is CASSLGAAGNTIYF. In DNA form, the CDR3 reads TGTGCCAGCAGCTTGGGGGCAGCTGGAAACACCATATATTTT. V gene TRBV7-2 combines with J gene TRBJ1-3; D may be TRBD1 (6 bases). V gave up 3 bases and J gave up 2 bases, with 8 bases separating them. There are 14 residues in the CDR3. Germline CDR1 is SGHTA and CDR2 is FQGNSA.

The chain combines TRBV23-1 with TRBJ1-5; 7 bases line up with TRBD1. TRBV23-1 is assigned to the ORF class and has an uncertain function. V trimming: 7 bases; J trimming: 7 bases; junction bases outside the gene matches: 7. The CDR3 totals 13 residues. In nucleotides, the CDR3 is TGCGCCAGCATTACAGGGGAAGAACAGCCCCAGCATTTT. Its translation: CASITGEEQPQHF.

The chain has TRBV6-1 and TRBJ1-4; TRBD1 might be the D (5 bases). The CDR3 runs 13 residues. Trimming stripped 4 bases from V and 8 bases from J, with 11 bases between. Germline V gives CDR1 MNHNS, CDR2 SASEGT. DNA of the CDR3: TGTGCCAGCAGTGGGGGCTTTGCGGAAAAACTGTTTTTT. Its translation: CASSGGFAEKLFF.

The chain employs TRBV15 and TRBJ2-7; 9 bases fit TRBD1. There are 15 residues in the CDR3. The germline V gene has CDR1 LNHNV and CDR2 YYDKDF (reference sequence). Losses at the gene ends were 4 bases for V and 7 bases for J; bases not matched to a gene: 11. The CDR3: CATSKGGGQGAEQYF. The DNA of the CDR3 is TGTGCCACCAGCAAAGGGGGGGGACAGGGCGCGGAGCAGTACTTC.

The chain links TRBV19 to TRBJ2-4; 8 bases map to TRBD2. The CDR3 sequence is 14 residues long. Germline loops: CDR1 LNHDA, CDR2 SQIVND (reference sequence). V shed 4 bases, J shed 5 bases, and the junction held 4 bases outside the gene matches. CDR3 DNA sequence: TGTGCCAGTAGTAGCGGGGGGCGCCAAAACATTCAGTACTTC. It specifies CASSSGGRQNIQYF. Together with reference TRBV19 and TRBJ2-4, the CDR3 gives the full variable domain: DGGITQSPKYLFRKEGQNVTLSCEQNLNHDAMYWYRQDPGQGLRLIYYSQIVNDFQKGDIAEGYSVSREKKESFPLTVTSAQKNPTAFYLCASSSGGRQNIQYFGAGTRLSVL.

The rearrangement links TRBV7-9 to TRBJ1-2; D is ambiguous. This CDR3 contains 14 residues. V lost 0 bases, J lost 6 bases, and 11 bases lay in between. In germline, CDR1 is SEHNR, CDR2 FQNEAQ (reference sequence). The CDR3 DNA reads as TGTGCCAGCAGCTTAGCCATAGCTCAGAATGGCTACACCTTC. It yields the protein CASSLAIAQNGYTF.

V gene TRBV28 combines with J gene TRBJ2-5; D might be TRBD1 (6 bases). The CDR3 runs to 15 residues. Trimming pared 6 bases from V and 3 bases from J, leaving 17 bases between. Germline CDR1 reads MDHEN; CDR2 reads SYDVKM. CDR3 amino acids: CASRGATHFEETQYF. CDR3 coding DNA: TGTGCCAGCAGGGGGGCTACACATTTCGAAGAGACCCAGTACTTC.

The chain combines TRBV7-9 with TRBJ1-1; TRBD1 agrees at 7 bases. Germline CDR1 and CDR2: SEHNR and FQNEAQ (reference sequence). The CDR3 totals 13 residues. J was trimmed by 2 bases and V by 5 bases; bases with no gene match: 2. CDR3 bases: TGTGCCAGCAGCCGGGACAGTAACACTGAAGCTTTCTTT. Encoded protein: CASSRDSNTEAFF.

The V and J genes are TRBV29-1 and TRBJ1-4, with a weak D call TRBD1 (5 bases). Trimming left V 6 bases short and J 2 bases short, with 13 bases between. CDR3 length equals 14 residues. CDR1 is SQVTM and CDR2 is ANQGSEA in the germline V gene. Written as DNA, the CDR3 is TGCAGCGTCAAACGGGGGGGGACTAATGAAAAACTGTTTTTT. Protein sequence: CSVKRGGTNEKLFF.

The J gene is TRBJ2-3, the V gene TRBV27; D may be TRBD2 (7 bases). Germline V gene data show CDR1 as MNHEY and CDR2 as SMNVEV (reference sequence). V lost 6 bases, J lost 6 bases, and 19 bases lay in between. CDR3 size: 15 residues. The CDR3 protein is CASRELGGPSDTQYF. CDR3 nucleotides: TGTGCCAGCAGGGAACTCGGGGGGCCGTCTGATACGCAGTATTTT.

V and J are TRBV6-6 and TRBJ2-7, with D possibly matching TRBD1 (6 bases). The germline gives CDR1 MNHNY, CDR2 SVGAGI (reference sequence). Trimming removed 0 bases from V and 3 bases from J, with 6 bases in between. The length of the CDR3 is 13 residues. The CDR3, as DNA: TGTGCCAGCAGTTACTCGGACAGCTACGAGCAGTACTTC. Translation: CASSYSDSYEQYF.

This clone has just a few counts. The chain recombines TRBV4-3 with TRBJ1-3, with D possibly being TRBD1 (6 bases). Germline V lookup: CDR1 LGHNA, CDR2 YSLEER. This CDR3 contains 16 residues. Trimming removed 0 bases at V and 10 bases at J, with 19 bases between. The CDR3 nucleotides read TGCGCCAGCAGCCAAGAGGGCAGCCTCGAGGGGGGGACCATATATTTT. Translated: CASSQEGSLEGGTIYF.

V and J are TRBV18 and TRBJ2-2, with 15 bases matching TRBD2. V lost 3 bases and J lost 0; bases outside the gene matches: 8. From germline, CDR1 is KGHSH and CDR2 LQKENI. The CDR3 length is 20 residues. The CDR3 region has the DNA TGTGCCAGCTCACCCTTCGGGACTAGCGGGGGGCCTACGAACACCGGGGAGCTGTTTTTT. Translated, it gives CASSPFGTSGGPTNTGELFF.

V gene TRBV13 combines with J gene TRBJ1-2; 9 positions match TRBD1. Germline CDR1 and CDR2: PRHDT and FYEKMQ (reference sequence). The CDR3 is made up of 13 amino acids. Losses at the gene ends were 4 bases for V and 7 bases for J; bases not matched to a gene: 4. The CDR3 loop is CASSSGQGSGYTF. The CDR3, as DNA: TGTGCCAGCAGCTCGGGACAGGGAAGTGGCTACACCTTC.

This clone was picked up one time. V is TRBV11-2 and J is TRBJ1-2; D is perhaps TRBD1 (6 bases). This CDR3 region has 16 residues. Trimming removed 7 bases from V and 4 bases from J, with 22 bases in between. From germline, CDR1 is SGHAT and CDR2 FQNNGV. The CDR3 bases are TGTGCCAGCATAAGCCAAGGACAGCAAAGGGGCTATGGCTACACCTTC. Translating it yields CASISQGQQRGYGYTF.